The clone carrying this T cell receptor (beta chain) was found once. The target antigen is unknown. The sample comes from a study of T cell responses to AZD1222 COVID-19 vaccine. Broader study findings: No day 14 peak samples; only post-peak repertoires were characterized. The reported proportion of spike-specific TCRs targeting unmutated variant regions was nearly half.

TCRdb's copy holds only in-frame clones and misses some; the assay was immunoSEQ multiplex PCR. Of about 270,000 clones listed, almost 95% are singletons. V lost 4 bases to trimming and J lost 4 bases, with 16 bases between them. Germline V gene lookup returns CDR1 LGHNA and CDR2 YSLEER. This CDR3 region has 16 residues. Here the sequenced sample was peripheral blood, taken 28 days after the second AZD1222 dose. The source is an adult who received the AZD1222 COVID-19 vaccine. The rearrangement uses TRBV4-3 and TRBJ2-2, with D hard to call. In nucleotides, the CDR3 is TGCGCCAGCAGCCCTTCATCCTGGGGTGGCACCGGGGAGCTGTTTTTT. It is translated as CASSPSSWGGTGELFF.